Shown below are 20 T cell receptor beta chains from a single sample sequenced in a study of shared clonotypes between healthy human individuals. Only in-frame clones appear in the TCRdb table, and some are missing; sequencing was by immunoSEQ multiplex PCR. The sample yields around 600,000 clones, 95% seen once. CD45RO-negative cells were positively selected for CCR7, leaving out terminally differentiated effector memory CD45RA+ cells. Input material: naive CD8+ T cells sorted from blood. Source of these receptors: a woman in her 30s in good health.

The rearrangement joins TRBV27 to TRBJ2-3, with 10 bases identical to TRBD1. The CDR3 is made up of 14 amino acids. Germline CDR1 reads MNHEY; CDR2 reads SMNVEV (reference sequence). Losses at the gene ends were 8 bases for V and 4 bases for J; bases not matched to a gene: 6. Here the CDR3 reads CASGTGEIADTQYF. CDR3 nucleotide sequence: TGTGCCAGCGGGACAGGGGAAATAGCAGATACGCAGTATTTT.

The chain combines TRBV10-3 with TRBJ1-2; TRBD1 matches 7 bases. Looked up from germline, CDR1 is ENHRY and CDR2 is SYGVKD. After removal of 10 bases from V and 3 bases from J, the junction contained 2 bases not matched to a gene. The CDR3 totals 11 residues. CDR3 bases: TGTGCCACTCAGGGGGACTATGGCTACACCTTC. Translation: CATQGDYGYTF.

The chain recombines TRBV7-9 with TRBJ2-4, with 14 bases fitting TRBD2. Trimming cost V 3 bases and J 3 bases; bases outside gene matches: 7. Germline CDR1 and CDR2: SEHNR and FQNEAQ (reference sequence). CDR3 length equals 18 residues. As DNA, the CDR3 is TGTGCCAGCAGCTTGGGACTAGCGGGAGCGTTGGTCAAAAACATTCAGTACTTC. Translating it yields CASSLGLAGALVKNIQYF.

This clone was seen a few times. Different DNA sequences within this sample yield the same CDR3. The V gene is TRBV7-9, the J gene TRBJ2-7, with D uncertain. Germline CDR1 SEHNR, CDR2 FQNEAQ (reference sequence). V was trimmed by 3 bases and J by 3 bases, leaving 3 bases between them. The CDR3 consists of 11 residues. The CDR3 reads CASSLSYEQYF. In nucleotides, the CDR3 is TGTGCCAGCAGCTTGAGCTACGAGCAGTACTTC.

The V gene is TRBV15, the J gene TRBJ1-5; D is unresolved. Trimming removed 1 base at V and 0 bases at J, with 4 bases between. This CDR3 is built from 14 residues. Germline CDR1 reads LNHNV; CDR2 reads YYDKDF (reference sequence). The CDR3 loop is CATSRAVSNQPQHF. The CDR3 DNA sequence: TGTGCCACCAGCAGAGCGGTTAGCAATCAGCCCCAGCATTTT. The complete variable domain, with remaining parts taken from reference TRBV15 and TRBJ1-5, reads DAMVIQNPRYQVTQFGKPVTLSCSQTLNHNVMYWYQQKSSQAPKLLFHYYDKDFNNEADTPDNFQSRRPNTSFCFLDIRSPGLGDTAMYLCATSRAVSNQPQHFGDGTRLSIL.

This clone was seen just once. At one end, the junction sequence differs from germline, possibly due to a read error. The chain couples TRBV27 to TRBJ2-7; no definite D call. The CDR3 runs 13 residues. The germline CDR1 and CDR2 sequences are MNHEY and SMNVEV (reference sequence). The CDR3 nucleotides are TGTGCCTCCTCTAGTATTAACGGCTACGGGCAGTACTTC. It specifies CASSSINGYGQYF.

The CDR3 sequence is CASVGGANGEAFF. CDR3 DNA sequence: TGTGCCAGCGTGGGAGGGGCTAACGGTGAAGCTTTCTTT. The rearrangement uses TRBV2 and TRBJ1-1; D may be TRBD1 (5 bases). CDR3 length equals 13 residues. V lost 8 bases to trimming and J lost 7 bases, with 17 bases between them. Germline V CDR1 and CDR2: SNHLY, FYNNEI.

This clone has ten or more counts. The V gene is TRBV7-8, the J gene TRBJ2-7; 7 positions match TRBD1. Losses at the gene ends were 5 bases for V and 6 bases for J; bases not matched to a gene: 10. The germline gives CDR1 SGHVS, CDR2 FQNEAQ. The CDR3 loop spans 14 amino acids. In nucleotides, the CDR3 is TGTGCCAGCAGCAGAGGGACAGTGGGCCCCGAGCAGTACTTC. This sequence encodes CASSRGTVGPEQYF.

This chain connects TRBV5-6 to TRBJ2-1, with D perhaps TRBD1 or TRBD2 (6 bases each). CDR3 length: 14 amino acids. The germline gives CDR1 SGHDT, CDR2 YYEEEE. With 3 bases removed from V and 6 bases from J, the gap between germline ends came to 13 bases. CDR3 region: CASSWGAGSNEQFF. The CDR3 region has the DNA TGTGCCAGCAGCTGGGGGGCAGGGTCCAATGAGCAGTTCTTC.

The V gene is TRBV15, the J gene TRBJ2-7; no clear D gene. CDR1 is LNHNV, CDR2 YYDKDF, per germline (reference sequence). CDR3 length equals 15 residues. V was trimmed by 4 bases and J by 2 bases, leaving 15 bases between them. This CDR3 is CATSKSRKPAYEQYF. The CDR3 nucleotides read TGTGCCACCAGCAAGAGTAGGAAACCGGCCTACGAGCAGTACTTC.

CDR3 region: CASRQLAGASYEQYF. Written as DNA, the CDR3 is TGTGCCAGCAGACAACTAGCGGGGGCTTCCTACGAGCAGTACTTC. The gene calls are TRBV13 and TRBJ2-7, with TRBD2 matching over 11 bases. CDR1 is PRHDT, CDR2 FYEKMQ, per germline (reference sequence). CDR3 size: 15 residues. The V and J ends lost 6 bases and 1 base, in that order; junction bases with no gene match: 5.

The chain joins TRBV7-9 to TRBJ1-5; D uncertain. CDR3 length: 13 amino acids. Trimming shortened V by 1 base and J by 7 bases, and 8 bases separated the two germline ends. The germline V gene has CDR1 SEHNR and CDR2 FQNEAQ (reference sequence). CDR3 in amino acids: CASSLDSPQPQHF. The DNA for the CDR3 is TGTGCCAGCAGCTTAGACAGCCCCCAGCCCCAGCATTTT.

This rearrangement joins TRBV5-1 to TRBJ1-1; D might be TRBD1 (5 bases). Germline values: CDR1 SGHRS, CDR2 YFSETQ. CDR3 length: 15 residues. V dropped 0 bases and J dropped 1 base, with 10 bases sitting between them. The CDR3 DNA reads TGCGCCAGCAGCTTGGGATGGGGGGAGAACACTGAAGCTTTCTTT. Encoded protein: CASSLGWGENTEAFF. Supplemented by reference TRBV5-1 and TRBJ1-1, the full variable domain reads KAGVTQTPRYLIKTRGQQVTLSCSPISGHRSVSWYQQTPGQGLQFLFEYFSETQRNKGNFPGRFSGRQFSNSRSEMNVSTLELGDSALYLCASSLGWGENTEAFFGQGTRLTVV.

Here the CDR3 DNA reads TGTGCCAGCAGCGCCCGGGGGGAGACTAGCTACAATGAGCAGTTCTTC. It translates to CASSARGETSYNEQFF. The chain is built from TRBV9 and TRBJ2-1; TRBD2 agrees at 7 bases. Trimming took 3 bases from V and 3 from J; bases not matched to a gene: 9. Germline V gene lookup returns CDR1 SGDLS and CDR2 YYNGEE. The CDR3 has 16 amino acids.

The CDR3 nucleotides are TGTGCCAGCAGCTTAGTAAAGGAGAGCGCCCACGAGCAGTACTTC. Translation: CASSLVKESAHEQYF. V gene TRBV13 combines with J gene TRBJ2-7; no clear D gene. V dropped 1 base and J dropped 5 bases, with 15 bases sitting between them. CDR3 length equals 15 residues. CDR1 and CDR2 (germline): PRHDT, FYEKMQ (reference sequence).

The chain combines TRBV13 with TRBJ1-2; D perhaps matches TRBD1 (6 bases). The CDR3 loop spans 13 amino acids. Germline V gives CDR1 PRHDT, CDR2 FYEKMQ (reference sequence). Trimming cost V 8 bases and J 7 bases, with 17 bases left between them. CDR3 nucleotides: TGTGCCAGCCACACACAGGGATTCGTTGGCTACACCTTC. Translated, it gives CASHTQGFVGYTF.

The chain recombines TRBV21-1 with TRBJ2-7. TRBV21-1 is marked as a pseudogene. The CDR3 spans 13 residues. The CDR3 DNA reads TGTGCCAGCCCAAATGGGACGGGCTACGAGCAGTACTTC. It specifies CASPNGTGYEQYF.

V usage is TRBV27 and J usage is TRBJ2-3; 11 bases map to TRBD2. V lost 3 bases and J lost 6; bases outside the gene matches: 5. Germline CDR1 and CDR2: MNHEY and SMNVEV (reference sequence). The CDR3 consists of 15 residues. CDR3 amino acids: CASSFGTSGSDTQYF. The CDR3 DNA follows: TGTGCCAGCAGTTTTGGTACTAGCGGGAGTGATACGCAGTATTTT.

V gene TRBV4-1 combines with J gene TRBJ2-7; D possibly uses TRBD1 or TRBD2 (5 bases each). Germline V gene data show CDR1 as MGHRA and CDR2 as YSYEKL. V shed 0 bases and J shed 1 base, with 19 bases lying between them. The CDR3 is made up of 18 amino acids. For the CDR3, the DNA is TGCGCCAGCAGCCAAGAAATCCAGGGCAGCGGAATTTCCTACGAGCAGTACTTC. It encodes CASSQEIQGSGISYEQYF.

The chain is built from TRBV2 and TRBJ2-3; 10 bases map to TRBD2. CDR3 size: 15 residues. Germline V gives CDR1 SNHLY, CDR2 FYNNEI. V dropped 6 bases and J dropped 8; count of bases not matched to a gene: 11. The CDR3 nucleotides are TGTGCCAGCAGGGCCCTAGCGGGAGAGGGTGGTACGCAGTATTTT. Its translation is CASRALAGEGGTQYF.